This T cell receptor beta chain was recovered during a study of blood T cells in healthy people across ages. V gave up 3 bases and J gave up 2 bases, with 9 bases separating them. This CDR3 has 14 residues. Germline V gene lookup returns CDR1 KGHSH and CDR2 LQKENI. Remarks on this clonotype: The antigen remains undetermined.

Primers used in a second PCR of roughly 7 to 11 cycles were a sample-barcoded 5' primer and a J-beta primer mix. Individual samples furnished no less than 2.5 million CDR3-containing paired-end reads apiece. TCRdb reprocessed the 5' RACE reads with MiXCR, giving one entry per CDR3 protein. Among 1.5 million to 2 million distinct CDR3 sequences, around 35% were seen once, and the ten largest hold about 11%. Drawing of peripheral blood yielded about 10 milliliters from each donor. Notes on the study in general: PBMCs that were unsorted prevented a conclusive naive versus antigen-experienced comparison.

V usage is TRBV18 and J usage is TRBJ2-3; D is possibly TRBD1 (5 bases). This TCR was sampled from a woman in her thirties in good health. The sequencing sample was made of blood. The CDR3 loop reads CASSPARVTDTQYF. The CDR3 nucleotides read TGTGCCAGCTCACCTGCCAGGGTCACAGATACGCAGTATTTT.